This T cell receptor (beta chain) was obtained from a study of siplizumab effects on memory and regulatory T cells. Study conclusions and caveats: Alloreactive sequences tracing back to unstimulated CD4+ memory cells were significantly reduced by siplizumab. Naive T cells seemed more diverse than memory cells and seemed major alloresponse contributors.

Unstimulated TEMRA, naive, memory and effector memory subsets were sequenced in a few donor pairs. The CDR3 totals 17 residues. CDR1 and CDR2 from the germline V gene are MDHEN and SYDVKM. V lost 3 bases and J lost 2, with 17 bases in between. Concerning this clone itself: No antigen is known for it.

Generated by immunoSEQ multiplex PCR, the TCRdb table keeps only in-frame clones and is missing some. Seen here are roughly 26,000 clones, around 83% observed once, and the top ten hold under 25%. The sequencing input was memory CD4+ T cells sorted from blood. The chain uses TRBV28 and TRBJ2-4; D may match TRBD1 or TRBD2 (6 bases each). This receptor was obtained from a human donor in good health. CDR3 loop: CASSFRTGAKTKNIQYF. The CDR3 DNA sequence: TGTGCCAGCAGTTTTCGTACGGGGGCGAAGACCAAAAACATTCAGTACTTC.